This TCR beta chain was captured by sequencing in a study of blood T cell repertoires in COVID-19 (dated by TCRdb to the early 2020s). Regarding the research as a whole: Collaborator samples came from the United States, Italy and Spain and covered acute and convalescent phases of COVID-19. The dataset comprised deeply sampled blood TCRbeta repertoires from subjects exposed to, actively infected with, or recovered from COVID-19. Sample metadata almost always included a de-identified subject ID, COVID-19 status, age in years and sex. The samples were drawn from two sources: the first 160 participants of the ongoing ImmuneRACE study, and about 1,300 subjects contributed by 6 global collaborators. Where available, HLA class I and class II types were obtained from metadata supplied by the sample provider rather than from assay-based typing. The repertoires were made available in a free public database intended to serve as a resource for research on the immune response to SARS-CoV-2. The material from the prospective study consisted of cDNA or gDNA derived from T cells, B-cell-depleted T cells, or PBMCs. Overall study results and their limits: Clinical and demographic metadata were provided uncurated, with the amount varying by source and participant.

TCRbeta CDR3 regions were amplified from genomic DNA by means of the immunoSEQ Assay, a bias-controlled multiplex PCR. As for the authors' bioinformatics: The number of nucleated cells in each sample was estimated from the amplification of reference gene primers within the assay. To quantify the absolute abundance of each unique TCRbeta CDR3 rearrangement, sequence reads were collapsed and filtered. Productive Simpson clonality was computed per sample as the square root of Simpson's diversity index over productive rearrangements. TCRdb stores this immuneACCESS table with in-frame sequences only. Part of the clones is absent; in the studies checked, under half of the shortfall reflects unresolved V genes, and no reason is known for the rest. That table supplies the V and J calls and clone size; D and trimming were determined from the DNA. The sample records under 200,000 clones, approximately 86% of which are singletons. The ten largest clones take up roughly 8.6% of the sample.

The collaborating institutions used their own protocols to collect whole blood in K2EDTA tubes. For TCRbeta analysis, collaborator samples were shipped as frozen whole blood, as isolated PBMCs, or as DNA extracted from either sample type. Including cysteine and phenylalanine, the CDR3 has 12 amino acids. Only CDR3 DNA remains: 36 bases, in frame from the first base. CDR1 and CDR2 are drawn from the germline V gene: MNHNS, SASEGT. The germline V end is reduced by 3 bases and the J end by 15 bases; junction bases left unmatched: 6. As to this clone: Its antigen target is currently unknown. No base-level quality is on record; no much larger clone is a single base apart.

The sequence was collected from a man aged 55 to 70 with acute or convalescent COVID-19. Input material: peripheral blood. The sequence joins TRBV6-1 to TRBJ2-3, and 10 junction bases match TRBD2. The nucleotide sequence is TGTGCCAGCAGTGAGGGTGGGACTAGCGATTATTTT. Its translation is CASSEGGTSDYF.